Ten or more counts support the clone carrying this T cell receptor beta chain. This entry is derived from a study of Graves' ophthalmopathy and Graves' hyperthyroidism. From RNA, the CDR3 regions of TCR beta chains were amplified and sequenced. The workflow started with a first-round RT-PCR run with HTBI primers and then moved on to a second-round multiplex PCR. MiXCR was run by TCRdb on the multiplex PCR reads, yielding one entry per CDR3 protein. The sample lists some 350,000 distinct CDR3 sequences, 15% to 20% occurring once. The source is an adult woman with stable Graves' hyperthyroidism. Sequencing was performed on peripheral blood.

CDR3 amino acids: CASSPTGIHEQYF. Here the CDR3 DNA reads TGTGCCAGCAGTCCGACAGGGATCCACGAGCAGTACTTC. The chain employs TRBV6-5 and TRBJ2-7; 7 nucleotides align to TRBD1. Germline V gene lookup returns CDR1 MNHEY and CDR2 SVGAGI. Germline trimming cut 5 bases from V and 5 bases from J; bases unmatched to any gene: 6. This CDR3 has 13 amino acids.